One sample yielded the 22 T cell receptor beta chains listed below, sequenced in a study of blood T cell repertoires in COVID-19. Libraries were prepared by immunoSEQ multiplex PCR; TCRdb keeps only in-frame clonotypes and omits some of them. The sample lists about 130,000 clones, 75% to 90% occurring once. Material for sequencing was PBMCs or T cells enriched from blood (not recorded which). The receptors were sampled from a man aged 25 to 40 who had recovered from COVID-19.

The gene calls are TRBV19 and TRBJ1-2; weak D call: TRBD1 (6 bases). This CDR3 contains 14 residues. V was clipped by 4 bases and J by 2 bases, with 11 bases between them. Germline V lookup: CDR1 LNHDA, CDR2 SQIVND (reference sequence). Here the CDR3 reads CASSTWTVNYGYTF. CDR3 DNA: TGTGCCAGTAGTACATGGACAGTAAACTATGGCTACACCTTC.

This clone was observed a few times. This specimen includes other DNA sequences encoding the same CDR3. This chain connects TRBV5-1 to TRBJ2-7; a weak D match, TRBD1 (5 bases). Germline-derived CDR1 and CDR2 are SGHRS and YFSETQ. V gave up 0 bases and J gave up 3 bases, with 10 bases separating them. The length of the CDR3 is 14 residues. The DNA of the CDR3 is TGCGCCAGCAGCTTGGAGCCAGGGCTCTACGAGCAGTACGTC. Protein sequence: CASSLEPGLYEQYV.

This clone was observed a single time. This chain links TRBV3-1 (or the pseudogene TRBV3-2) with TRBJ1-1, with a weak D call TRBD1 (5 bases). Germline lookup yields CDR1 LGHDT and CDR2 YNNKEL (reference sequence). Trimming removed 1 base from V and 5 bases from J, with 8 bases in between. The CDR3 covers 13 residues. CDR3 region: CASSQAGGTEAFF. The DNA of the CDR3 is TGTGCCAGCAGCCAAGCGGGGGGTACTGAAGCTTTCTTT.

The J gene is TRBJ2-3, the V gene TRBV5-1; 9 bases fit TRBD1. Trimming at V came to 0 bases and at J to 4 bases, leaving 6 bases not matched to a gene. The CDR3 is 16 residues long. Germline V gene lookup returns CDR1 SGHRS and CDR2 YFSETQ. CDR3 residues: CASSLAVGTGSDTQYF. The CDR3 nucleotides read TGCGCCAGCAGCTTGGCCGTCGGGACAGGGTCAGATACGCAGTATTTT.

The rearrangement joins TRBV25-1 to TRBJ1-4; TRBD1 matches 10 bases. Germline values: CDR1 MGHDK, CDR2 SYGVNS. V shed 0 bases and J 8 bases; nucleotides not matched to a gene: 6. The CDR3 consists of 16 residues. For the CDR3, the DNA is TGTGCCAGCAGTGAATATAAGGGACAGGGGAAGGAAAAACTGTTTTTT. Translating gives CASSEYKGQGKEKLFF.

The chain has TRBV19 and TRBJ1-5; D is unresolved. The CDR3 has 16 residues. CDR1 is LNHDA and CDR2 is SQIVND in the germline V gene (reference sequence). V dropped 5 bases and J dropped 0 bases, with 14 bases sitting between them. The CDR3 sequence: CASSAQSGNSNQPQHF. The CDR3 DNA is TGTGCCAGTAGTGCCCAGTCCGGGAATAGCAATCAGCCCCAGCATTTT. The full variable domain, rest sourced from reference TRBV19 and TRBJ1-5, is DGGITQSPKYLFRKEGQNVTLSCEQNLNHDAMYWYRQDPGQGLRLIYYSQIVNDFQKGDIAEGYSVSREKKESFPLTVTSAQKNPTAFYLCASSAQSGNSNQPQHFGDGTRLSIL.

The chain combines TRBV5-1 with TRBJ2-7; maybe TRBD1 (5 bases). From germline, CDR1 is SGHRS and CDR2 YFSETQ. Trimming took 2 bases from V and 0 from J, leaving 12 bases between them. The CDR3 spans 15 residues. This chain's CDR3 is CASSFLQGSSYEQYF. CDR3 nucleotide sequence: TGCGCCAGCAGCTTCCTCCAGGGAAGCTCCTACGAGCAGTACTTC.

The V call is TRBV6-2 or TRBV6-3, the J call TRBJ1-5; 9 bases fit TRBD1. Trimming took 2 bases from V and 7 from J; bases not matched to a gene: 6. The CDR3 has 15 amino acids. Looked up from germline, CDR1 is MNHEY and CDR2 is SVGEGT. This CDR3 is CASSYGSGTGQPQHF. In nucleotides, the CDR3 is TGTGCCAGCAGTTACGGTTCGGGGACAGGGCAGCCCCAGCATTTT.

This clone was seen just once. The chain combines TRBV27 with TRBJ2-5; 7 bases are shared with TRBD2. J was trimmed by 3 bases and V by 5 bases; bases with no gene match: 9. Germline CDR1 and CDR2: MNHEY and SMNVEV (reference sequence). The CDR3 spans 15 residues. CDR3 in DNA: TGTGCCAGCAGTCCGCGGGGAAGCGGGGAAGAGACCCAGTACTTC. Translating it yields CASSPRGSGEETQYF.

The V gene is TRBV20-1, the J gene TRBJ2-1; D is undetermined. From germline, CDR1 is DFQATT and CDR2 SNEGSKA (reference sequence). The V end was cut by 3 bases, the J end by 6 bases, with 9 bases between. The CDR3 contains 12 residues. The CDR3 nucleotides are TGCAGTGCTAGTAGGCGGATCAATGAGCAGTTCTTC. It is translated as CSASRRINEQFF.

The rearrangement joins TRBV2 to TRBJ2-1; tentative D call: TRBD2 (6 bases). The germline gives CDR1 SNHLY, CDR2 FYNNEI. The CDR3 consists of 15 residues. V was clipped by 5 bases and J by 0 bases, with 11 bases between them. CDR3: CASSSRGNSYNEQFF. The CDR3 region has the DNA TGTGCCAGCAGTTCACGGGGGAACTCCTACAATGAGCAGTTCTTC.

The genes are TRBV6-5 and TRBJ1-1, with TRBD1 matching 7 bases. The CDR3 consists of 14 residues. Trimming removed 6 bases from V and 4 bases from J; junction bases left unmatched: 8. CDR1 is MNHEY, CDR2 SVGAGI, per germline. CDR3 sequence reads: CASSQQGTVTEAFF. The DNA of the CDR3 is TGTGCCAGCAGCCAACAGGGGACGGTCACTGAAGCTTTCTTT.

The rearrangement links TRBV3-1 (or the pseudogene TRBV3-2) to TRBJ2-7; D unclear. The CDR3 length is 12 residues. Trimming took off 0 bases at V and 7 bases at J, with 7 bases between the two ends. Germline loops: CDR1 LGHDT, CDR2 YNNKEL (reference sequence). The CDR3 DNA is TGTGCCAGCAGCCAAGATCTAGGAGAGCAGTACTTC. The encoded protein is CASSQDLGEQYF.

The chain joins TRBV7-9 to TRBJ1-2; TRBD1 might be the D (6 bases). The CDR3 runs to 14 residues. V lost 3 bases to trimming and J lost 8 bases, with 16 bases between them. Germline V gene sequence: CDR1 SEHNR, CDR2 FQNEAQ (reference sequence). The CDR3 DNA sequence: TGTGCCAGCAGCTTCGCAACAGGGAGGGACGGCTACACCTTC. It is translated as CASSFATGRDGYTF.

The chain is built from TRBV4-2 and TRBJ2-1; a possible D gene is TRBD1 (6 bases). CDR1 is LGHNA and CDR2 is YNFKEQ in the germline V gene. CDR3 length: 15 amino acids. The ends were cut back, 3 bases at V and 5 bases at J, with 14 bases in the middle. Here the CDR3 DNA reads TGTGCCAGCAGCCAGTGGCAGGGGCTAGACAATGAGCAGTTCTTC. This translates into CASSQWQGLDNEQFF.

The J gene is TRBJ2-7, the V gene TRBV3-1 (or the pseudogene TRBV3-2); 9 nucleotides agree with TRBD1. The CDR3 contains 18 residues. V was pared by 7 bases and J by 1 base, with 17 bases of the junction left unmatched. CDR1 is LGHDT and CDR2 is YNNKEL in the germline V gene (reference sequence). CDR3 in amino acids: CASTPPHRGRGWSYEQYV. As DNA, the CDR3 is TGTGCCAGCACCCCCCCCCACAGGGGGCGAGGATGGTCCTACGAGCAGTACGTC.

V gene TRBV15 combines with J gene TRBJ1-6, with D possibly being TRBD1 (6 bases). V lost 6 bases and J 2 bases, leaving 14 bases between the germline ends. CDR1 and CDR2 from the germline V gene are LNHNV and YYDKDF (reference sequence). CDR3 size: 16 residues. As DNA, the CDR3 is TGTGCCACCAGAGAGCAGGGGAGCACCTATAATTCACCCCTCCACTTT. Amino acid sequence: CATREQGSTYNSPLHF.

The rearrangement uses TRBV5-1 and TRBJ2-6, with 8 nucleotides matching TRBD2. Germline lookup yields CDR1 SGHRS and CDR2 YFSETQ. With V trimmed by 6 bases and J by 0 bases, 14 bases remained unmatched. This CDR3 spans 19 amino acids. The CDR3 DNA follows: TGCGCCAGCAAGCTCTTAAGCGGGGGAAAAAGCTCTGGGGCCAACGTCCTGACTTTC. Encoded protein: CASKLLSGGKSSGANVLTF.

V is TRBV5-1 and J is TRBJ2-7, with 8 bases aligning to TRBD2. The CDR3 totals 19 residues. The germline gives CDR1 SGHRS, CDR2 YFSETQ. Trimming at V came to 1 base and at J to 3 bases, leaving 18 bases not matched to a gene. The CDR3 spells CASSLSRGSGRALFYEQYF. The CDR3 bases are TGCGCCAGCAGCTTGAGCCGGGGATCCGGGAGGGCCCTCTTCTACGAGCAGTACTTC.

V is TRBV12-3 or TRBV12-4 and J is TRBJ1-2, with D unresolved. CDR3 length: 13 amino acids. V was cut by 0 bases and J by 8 bases, with 10 bases left in between. CDR3 in amino acids: CASSLAPKSGYTF. In nucleotides, the CDR3 is TGTGCCAGCAGTTTAGCGCCAAAGAGCGGCTACACCTTC.

The chain uses TRBV10-3 and TRBJ2-3; D perhaps matches TRBD1 (7 bases). V was pared by 11 bases and J by 2 bases, with 26 bases between. Germline-derived CDR1 and CDR2 are ENHRY and SYGVKD. This CDR3 comprises 17 residues. The CDR3 DNA reads as TGTGCCCTAGGGCAGGGAGGTCAGAGGGGGCACACAGATACGCAGTATTTT. Translation gives CALGQGGQRGHTDTQYF.

J is TRBJ2-1 and V is TRBV5-5; D might be TRBD2 (5 bases). Germline CDR1 SGHKS, CDR2 YYEKEE (reference sequence). Trimming stripped 0 bases from V and 6 bases from J, with 10 bases between. The CDR3 runs 14 residues. The CDR3 region has the DNA TGTGCCAGCAGCTTGGAGGGAGTGGGCAATGAGCAGTTCTTC. Translated: CASSLEGVGNEQFF.